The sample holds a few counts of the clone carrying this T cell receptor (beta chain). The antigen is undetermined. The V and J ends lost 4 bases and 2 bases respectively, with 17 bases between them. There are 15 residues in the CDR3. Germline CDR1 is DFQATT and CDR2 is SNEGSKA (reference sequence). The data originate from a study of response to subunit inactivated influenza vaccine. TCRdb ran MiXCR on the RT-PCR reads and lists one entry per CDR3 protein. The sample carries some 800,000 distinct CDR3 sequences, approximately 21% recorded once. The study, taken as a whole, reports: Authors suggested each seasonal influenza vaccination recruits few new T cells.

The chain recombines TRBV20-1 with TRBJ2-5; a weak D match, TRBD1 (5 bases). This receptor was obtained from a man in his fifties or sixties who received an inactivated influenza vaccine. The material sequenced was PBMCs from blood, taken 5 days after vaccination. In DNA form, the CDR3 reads TGCAGTGCTATGTCGACTGCAGGGAAACAAGAGACCCAGTACTTC. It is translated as CSAMSTAGKQETQYF.